The source of this T cell receptor beta chain is a study of CD8 T cells in ankylosing spondylitis (TCRdb year 2017). Broadly, across the study: The study profiled T cell receptor beta repertoires in healthy donors and ankylosing spondylitis patients to find disease-linked TCR variants. The whole study cohort included about a hundred healthy donors and 25 or so ankylosing spondylitis patients. Peripheral blood was sampled, and synovial fluid was additionally collected from ankylosing spondylitis patients.

As to this clonotype: Its antigen specificity is not known. No base qualities exist here, and no much larger clone lies one base off it.

Study-wide findings and limitations: Some motif variants had previously been reported in the synovial fluid and blood of reactive arthritis patients, which suggests shared mechanisms of disease initiation. The disease-linked clones had a CD8+ phenotype and were found at relatively low frequencies in peripheral blood. Blood from ankylosing spondylitis patients appeared to be characterized by a TCR beta motif made up of several highly homologous amino acid variants. Significant enrichment of the disease-linked clones was reported in matched synovial fluid samples from ankylosing spondylitis patients.

This sample was sequenced with an Illumina HiSeq 2500. Quantitative 5'-RACE with molecular barcodes was the method used to prepare the TCR beta libraries. Processing in the source paper ran as follows. Disease-linked TCR variants were identified with a new computational method built on a probabilistic model of VDJ rearrangement. Starting from the raw public reads, TCRdb applied fastp trimming at Q25, assembled clones with MiXCR and retained in-frame beta chains. One record per CDR3 amino acid sequence lists the most common genes and DNA. Here the V and J calls rest on TCRdb's processing, not on the authors' analysis. In all, the sample holds approximately 340,000 distinct CDR3 sequences, and about 15% of those were seen once. The top ten clonotypes cover around 1% of the sample. This receptor was identified in a male donor with ankylosing spondylitis or in good health (not recorded which). Material for sequencing was blood, either unsorted or a sorted T cell fraction (not recorded which).

Here is the DNA: TGCAGTGCCCGGACCAGCGGGAGAATTGGAAGGACAGATACGCAGTATTTT. This gives the protein CSARTSGRIGRTDTQYF. Recombination joined TRBV20-1 with TRBJ2-3; 8 nucleotides in the junction match TRBD2. Looking up the germline V gene (reference sequence) yields CDR1 DFQATT and CDR2 SNEGSKA. The CDR3, from cysteine to phenylalanine, totals 17 residues. Here the CDR3 DNA is all that survives: 51 bases in frame from base 1. Trimming leaves V shorter by 6 bases and J shorter by 3 bases, with the junction holding 17 bases beyond the gene matches.